The 32 T cell receptor beta chains below come from one sample, sequenced in a study of long-term antiretroviral therapy in people with HIV. Researchers report immunoSEQ v3.0 was run at survey level. Profiling relied on immunoSEQ multiplex PCR, and the TCRdb table lists in-frame clones only, not all of them. The sample carries 16,000 or so clones, around 96% recorded once. The sample consisted of unsorted PBMCs, taken around 10 years after starting antiretroviral therapy. The receptors originated from a man aged 25-40 years with HIV.

This clone was seen once. The V call is TRBV19, the J call TRBJ2-4; 10 bases match TRBD1. This CDR3 region has 14 residues. CDR1 LNHDA and CDR2 SQIVND come from the germline V gene (reference sequence). V gave up 6 bases and J gave up 4 bases; unmatched junction bases: 3. DNA for the CDR3: TGTGCCAGTAGGCAGGGACAGGGGAAAAACATTCAGTACTTC. Protein: CASRQGQGKNIQYF.

CDR3 amino acids: CATSIRLGVIETQYF. CDR3 in DNA: TGTGCCACCAGCATTCGATTGGGGGTAATAGAGACCCAGTACTTC. V is TRBV15 and J is TRBJ2-5; D could derive from TRBD1 or TRBD2 (5 bases each). Trimming shortened V by 4 bases and J by 4 bases, and 16 bases separated the two germline ends. From germline, CDR1 is LNHNV and CDR2 YYDKDF (reference sequence). The length of the CDR3 is 15 residues.

This clone was observed a single time. The chain joins TRBV6-1 to TRBJ2-3, with 9 bases aligning to TRBD2. This CDR3 is 14 amino acids long. The germline gives CDR1 MNHNS, CDR2 SASEGT. V gave up 11 bases and J gave up 0 bases; unmatched junction bases: 6. CDR3 sequence reads: CAASSGGSTDTQYF. CDR3 in DNA: TGTGCCGCCAGCAGCGGGGGGAGCACAGATACGCAGTATTTT.

This chain connects TRBV2 to TRBJ1-1, with 7 bases fitting TRBD1. The CDR3 consists of 13 residues. Germline V lookup: CDR1 SNHLY, CDR2 FYNNEI. The V segment lost 2 bases and the J segment 11 bases; nucleotides outside the gene matches: 8. The CDR3 loop reads CASSEQGVGAAFF. The CDR3 DNA sequence: TGTGCCAGCAGTGAACAGGGGGTGGGGGCGGCTTTCTTT.

V and J are TRBV2 and TRBJ2-1; D may match TRBD1 or TRBD2 (5 bases each). The V gene's germline CDR1 is SNHLY and CDR2 FYNNEI. V lost 6 bases and J 6 bases, leaving 9 bases between the germline ends. The CDR3 has 12 amino acids. For the CDR3, the DNA is TGTGCCAGCAGGGGGGACGTCAATGAGCAGTTCTTC. This gives the protein CASRGDVNEQFF. The full variable domain, completed using reference TRBV2 and TRBJ2-1, is EPEVTQTPSHQVTQMGQEVILRCVPISNHLYFYWYRQILGQKVEFLVSFYNNEISEKSEIFDDQFSVERPDGSNFTLKIRSTKLEDSAMYFCASRGDVNEQFFGPGTRLTVL.

The gene calls are TRBV29-1 and TRBJ2-2, with D unclear. V shed 2 bases and J shed 7 bases, with 11 bases lying between them. The CDR3 contains 13 residues. Germline lookup yields CDR1 SQVTM and CDR2 ANQGSEA. CDR3: CSVEPVRDGELFF. CDR3 nucleotide sequence: TGCAGCGTTGAACCCGTACGAGACGGGGAGCTGTTTTTT.

The chain couples TRBV6-1 to TRBJ1-2; no reliable D call. This CDR3 region has 14 residues. The V gene's germline CDR1 is MNHNS and CDR2 SASEGT. Trimming cost V 6 bases and J 4 bases, with 15 bases left between them. Here the CDR3 reads CASRQHELAYGYTF. CDR3 nucleotide sequence: TGTGCCAGCAGACAACACGAACTCGCCTATGGCTACACCTTC.

The J gene is TRBJ1-6, the V gene TRBV11-2; unclear D gene. The length of the CDR3 is 15 residues. CDR1 and CDR2 from the germline V gene are SGHAT and FQNNGV. The ends were cut back, 5 bases at V and 7 bases at J, with 15 bases in the middle. The CDR3 here is CASSTMALANSPLHF. The CDR3 bases are TGTGCCAGCAGCACTATGGCCCTTGCAAATTCACCCCTCCACTTT.

The chain couples TRBV18 to TRBJ2-3; perhaps D is TRBD1 or TRBD2 (5 bases each). Germline V CDR1 and CDR2: KGHSH, LQKENI. Trimming cost V 6 bases and J 1 base, with 5 bases left between them. The CDR3 sequence is 12 residues long. This chain's CDR3 is CASSGGTDTQYF. For the CDR3, the DNA is TGTGCCAGCTCGGGGGGCACAGATACGCAGTATTTT.

The gene calls are TRBV6-5 and TRBJ2-7; 9 nucleotides line up with TRBD1. The trim removed 2 bases at V and 5 bases at J, leaving 1 base unmatched. The CDR3 sequence is 13 residues long. In germline, CDR1 is MNHEY, CDR2 SVGAGI. CDR3 bases: TGTGCCAGCAGTTACGGACAGGGGAACGAGCAGTACTTC. It yields the protein CASSYGQGNEQYF.

This chain joins TRBV6-5 and TRBJ1-6; no firm D call. Germline V gene sequence: CDR1 MNHEY, CDR2 SVGAGI. V lost 2 bases and J 7 bases, leaving 9 bases between the germline ends. The CDR3 consists of 14 residues. The chain's CDR3 is CASSYTRLNSPLHF. The CDR3 DNA reads as TGTGCCAGCAGTTACACAAGACTCAATTCACCCCTCCACTTT.

The rearrangement joins TRBV9 to TRBJ1-3; D remains ambiguous. The CDR3 is made up of 14 amino acids. Trimming shortened V by 0 bases and J by 4 bases, and 8 bases separated the two germline ends. CDR1 is SGDLS, CDR2 YYNGEE, per germline. Here the CDR3 reads CASSVGAEGNTIYF. The CDR3 DNA sequence: TGTGCCAGCAGCGTAGGAGCAGAAGGAAACACCATATATTTT.

The chain uses TRBV7-2 and TRBJ1-2; TRBD1 aligns across 11 bases. V lost 9 bases and J lost 3; bases outside the gene matches: 12. This CDR3 region has 16 residues. The germline V gene encodes CDR1 SGHTA and CDR2 FQGNSA. CDR3 DNA: TGTGCCAGTACTCGGACAGGGGGCGCGGGGGACTATGGCTACACCTTC. The encoded protein is CASTRTGGAGDYGYTF.

The V and J genes are TRBV7-8 and TRBJ2-2; no clear D gene. Trimming left V 0 bases short and J 5 bases short, with 19 bases between. The germline V gene has CDR1 SGHVS and CDR2 FQNEAQ. The CDR3 sequence is 18 residues long. CDR3 amino acids: CASSLALVAVQITGELFF. CDR3 in DNA: TGTGCCAGCAGCTTAGCGCTAGTCGCGGTCCAGATAACCGGGGAGCTGTTTTTT. Based on the CDR3 plus reference TRBV7-8 and TRBJ2-2, the full variable domain is GAGVSQSPRYKVAKRGQDVALRCDPISGHVSLFWYQQALGQGPEFLTYFQNEAQLDKSGLPSDRFFAERPEGSVSTLKIQRTQQEDSAVYLCASSLALVAVQITGELFFGEGSRLTVL.

The chain joins TRBV5-5 to TRBJ2-7; a weak D match, TRBD2 (5 bases). V shed 1 base and J shed 3 bases, with 14 bases lying between them. CDR1 and CDR2 from the germline V gene are SGHKS and YYEKEE (reference sequence). The CDR3 is 15 amino acids. The DNA of the CDR3 is TGTGCCAGCAGCTTGATAGCGTCCTGGGGCTACGAGCAGTACTTC. Its translation: CASSLIASWGYEQYF.

This clone was found once. V and J are TRBV6-6 and TRBJ2-5; D remains unclear. The V gene lost 4 bases and the J gene lost 2 bases, with 17 bases spanning the gap. Germline V gene data show CDR1 as MNHNY and CDR2 as SVGAGI (reference sequence). This CDR3 region has 16 residues. The CDR3 DNA is TGTGCCAGCAGTTTGGGATCACGGCGATCACAAGAGACCCAGTACTTC. This sequence encodes CASSLGSRRSQETQYF.

V and J are TRBV30 and TRBJ1-3; TRBD1 agrees at 7 bases. The CDR3 runs to 16 residues. Germline values: CDR1 GTSNPN, CDR2 SVGIG (reference sequence). The J segment lost 4 bases and the V segment lost 4 bases, leaving 13 bases of the junction unmatched. CDR3 residues: CAWNRGTARGGNTIYF. The CDR3 DNA sequence: TGTGCCTGGAACCGCGGGACAGCCCGAGGGGGAAACACCATATATTTT.

This chain links TRBV19 with TRBJ1-4; D unclear. The CDR3 contains 16 residues. Germline lookup yields CDR1 LNHDA and CDR2 SQIVND (reference sequence). Between the trimmed V and J ends, which lost 5 bases and 2 bases, there was a span of 15 bases. The CDR3 protein is CASSPWPRATNEKLFF. The CDR3 nucleotides read TGTGCCAGTAGTCCCTGGCCGAGAGCGACTAATGAAAAACTGTTTTTT.

V is TRBV2 and J is TRBJ2-5; a weak D match, TRBD1 (5 bases). The CDR3 has 13 residues. V shed 1 base and J shed 3 bases, with 6 bases lying between them. The germline V gene has CDR1 SNHLY and CDR2 FYNNEI. In DNA form, the CDR3 reads TGTGCCAGCAGTGAAGGGACAAAAGAGACCCAGTACTTC. This codes for CASSEGTKETQYF. The full variable domain, its missing parts supplied by reference TRBV2 and TRBJ2-5, is EPEVTQTPSHQVTQMGQEVILRCVPISNHLYFYWYRQILGQKVEFLVSFYNNEISEKSEIFDDQFSVERPDGSNFTLKIRSTKLEDSAMYFCASSEGTKETQYFGPGTRLLVL.

This chain joins TRBV19 and TRBJ2-1, with a weak D call TRBD2 (6 bases). The CDR3 is made up of 15 amino acids. Germline assignment: CDR1 LNHDA and CDR2 SQIVND (reference sequence). Trimming shortened V by 5 bases and J by 11 bases, and 22 bases separated the two germline ends. CDR3 loop: CASSGDGPSGGKQFF. The CDR3 nucleotides read TGTGCCAGTAGTGGGGACGGACCCTCCGGAGGGAAGCAGTTCTTC.

This clone was observed once. The J gene is TRBJ1-5, the V gene TRBV2; 9 nucleotides align to TRBD1. This CDR3 is 13 amino acids long. Unmatched junction bases numbered 1, after V lost 6 bases and J lost 4 bases. CDR1 is SNHLY and CDR2 is FYNNEI in the germline V gene. The DNA for the CDR3 is TGTGCCAGCAGCGGGACAGGGAATCAGCCCCAGCATTTT. Amino acids: CASSGTGNQPQHF.

The rearrangement uses TRBV30 and TRBJ1-3, with D perhaps matching TRBD1 (5 bases). The CDR3 runs 13 residues. The germline gives CDR1 GTSNPN, CDR2 SVGIG (reference sequence). V shed 1 base and J shed 2 bases, with 6 bases lying between them. DNA for the CDR3: TGTGCCTGGAGTGGGGGACCTGGAAACACCATATATTTT. This translates into CAWSGGPGNTIYF. The variable domain in full, completed from reference TRBV30 and TRBJ1-3, reads SQTIHQWPATLVQPVGSPLSLECTVEGTSNPNLYWYRQAAGRGLQLLFYSVGIGQISSEVPQNLSASRPQDRQFILSSKKLLLSDSGFYLCAWSGGPGNTIYFGEGSWLTVV.

This rearrangement joins TRBV7-6 to TRBJ2-5; D tentatively reads TRBD1 or TRBD2 (5 bases each). Trimming took off 7 bases at V and 5 bases at J, with 20 bases between the two ends. This CDR3 spans 15 amino acids. The germline CDR1 and CDR2 sequences are SGHVS and FNYEAQ. The CDR3 DNA reads TGTGCCAGCAAAGGTGGCCGGGGCTCGGGGGAGACCCAGTACTTC. Protein sequence: CASKGGRGSGETQYF.

This chain joins TRBV13 and TRBJ2-3; 9 bases fit TRBD2. From germline, CDR1 is PRHDT and CDR2 FYEKMQ (reference sequence). J lost 4 bases, V lost 5 bases, and 7 bases had no gene match. The CDR3 runs 15 residues. CDR3 region: CASSDMLAGPDTQYF. CDR3 DNA sequence: TGTGCCAGCAGCGACATGCTAGCGGGGCCAGATACGCAGTATTTT.

The V and J genes are TRBV2 and TRBJ1-1, with D maybe TRBD1 (5 bases). CDR3 length equals 11 residues. Germline assignment: CDR1 SNHLY and CDR2 FYNNEI. V lost 5 bases to trimming and J lost 6 bases, with 7 bases between them. The CDR3 is CASSWGAEAFF. CDR3 nucleotides: TGTGCCAGCAGTTGGGGGGCTGAAGCTTTCTTT. The complete variable domain, with remaining parts taken from reference TRBV2 and TRBJ1-1, reads EPEVTQTPSHQVTQMGQEVILRCVPISNHLYFYWYRQILGQKVEFLVSFYNNEISEKSEIFDDQFSVERPDGSNFTLKIRSTKLEDSAMYFCASSWGAEAFFGQGTRLTVV.

The J gene is TRBJ1-5, the V gene TRBV6-6, with TRBD1 matching over 8 bases. Germline lookup yields CDR1 MNHNY and CDR2 SVGAGI (reference sequence). CDR3 size: 14 residues. With V trimmed by 0 bases and J by 5 bases, 0 bases remained unmatched. For the CDR3, the DNA is TGTGCCAGCAGTTACTCGACAGGGGATCAGCCCCAGCATTTT. Its translation: CASSYSTGDQPQHF.

The chain combines TRBV11-2 with TRBJ1-5; D is unresolved. The CDR3 runs 13 residues. V was clipped by 0 bases and J by 4 bases, with 4 bases between them. The germline gives CDR1 SGHAT, CDR2 FQNNGV. In DNA form, the CDR3 reads TGTGCCAGCAGCTTAGAACCGAATCAGCCCCAGCATTTT. Protein product: CASSLEPNQPQHF.

The chain combines TRBV28 with TRBJ2-1; D is possibly TRBD1 or TRBD2 (7 bases each). Germline CDR1 is MDHEN and CDR2 is SYDVKM. The CDR3 extends over 13 amino acids. With 6 bases removed from V and 8 bases from J, the gap between germline ends came to 14 bases. CDR3 coding DNA: TGTGCCAGCAGGCGGGACAGCGGGGATGAGCAGTTCTTC. This sequence encodes CASRRDSGDEQFF. Combining the CDR3 with reference TRBV28 and TRBJ2-1 gives the whole variable domain DVKVTQSSRYLVKRTGEKVFLECVQDMDHENMFWYRQDPGLGLRLIYFSYDVKMKEKGDIPEGYSVSREKKERFSLILESASTNQTSMYLCASRRDSGDEQFFGPGTRLTVL.

This chain uses TRBV27 with TRBJ2-1, with D possibly being TRBD1 (6 bases). The germline V gene has CDR1 MNHEY and CDR2 SMNVEV (reference sequence). The CDR3 is made up of 16 amino acids. V lost 3 bases, J lost 6 bases, and 18 bases lay in between. The CDR3 coding sequence is TGTGCCAGCAGTTTCTCACGTCCTCAGACAGGCAATGAGCAGTTCTTC. This codes for CASSFSRPQTGNEQFF.

This clone was found once. The J gene is TRBJ1-5, the V gene TRBV7-2; D perhaps matches TRBD1 (5 bases). The length of the CDR3 is 15 residues. V was clipped by 5 bases and J by 6 bases, with 17 bases between them. The germline gives CDR1 SGHTA, CDR2 FQGNSA. The CDR3 DNA reads TGTGCCAGCAGCCCAGGGCTAGGACCCACTCAGCCCCAGCATTTT. Translated, it gives CASSPGLGPTQPQHF.

This sequence joins TRBV5-1 and TRBJ1-5; D gene unclear. Deletions cut 0 bases from V and 3 bases from J, with 7 bases between. CDR1 SGHRS and CDR2 YFSETQ come from the germline V gene. The CDR3 contains 14 residues. This CDR3 reads CASSLGQINQPQHF. CDR3 nucleotide sequence: TGCGCCAGCAGCTTGGGACAAATCAATCAGCCCCAGCATTTT.

The chain combines TRBV5-5 with TRBJ1-4; D perhaps matches TRBD1 (5 bases). This CDR3 has 16 residues. Germline-derived CDR1 and CDR2 are SGHKS and YYEKEE (reference sequence). V was trimmed by 9 bases and J by 1 base, leaving 19 bases between them. CDR3 coding DNA: TGTGCCAAATCAAGGGGAAGGTGGGGAACTAATGAAAAACTGTTTTTT. Encoded protein: CAKSRGRWGTNEKLFF.